Listed here are 11 T cell receptor beta chains from one sample, sequenced in a study of T cells in Graves' hyperthyroidism and ophthalmopathy. Authors of the study amplified TCR beta CDR3 regions from RNA transcripts. The TCR CDR3 was amplified in a first-round RT-PCR using the HTBI primer set. TCRdb re-analysed the multiplex PCR reads in MiXCR, keeping a single row per CDR3 protein. The sample lists about 660,000 distinct CDR3 sequences, 45% occurring once. Sequencing was carried out using peripheral blood or thyroid tissue (not recorded which). The receptor source for this set is an adult man with Graves' disease, either hyperthyroidism or ophthalmopathy (not recorded which).

The chain links TRBV11-3 to TRBJ1-5, with TRBD1 as a possible D gene (6 bases). Germline assignment: CDR1 SGHNT and CDR2 YENEEA. The V end lost 5 bases, the J end lost 2 bases, and 16 bases lay between the germline ends. This CDR3 region has 16 residues. The chain's CDR3 is CASSVLEQGGNQPQHF. CDR3 bases: TGTGCCAGCAGCGTTCTCGAACAGGGTGGCAATCAGCCCCAGCATTTT.

This clonotype was counted between two and nine times. The V gene is TRBV20-1, the J gene TRBJ1-6; the match to TRBD1 covers 8 bases. The CDR3 totals 15 residues. Losses at the gene ends were 0 bases for V and 9 bases for J; bases not matched to a gene: 7. Germline assignment: CDR1 DFQATT and CDR2 SNEGSKA (reference sequence). The CDR3 protein is CSARDGQGRGSPLHF. The CDR3 DNA reads as TGCAGTGCTAGAGACGGACAGGGACGGGGTTCACCCCTCCACTTT.

This clonotype was seen a few times. This rearrangement joins TRBV5-1 to TRBJ1-3, with D maybe TRBD1 (5 bases). Germline CDR1 SGHRS, CDR2 YFSETQ. This CDR3 is 12 amino acids long. V was pared by 1 base and J by 15 bases, with 14 bases between. This CDR3 reads CASSLSPGTEYF. In DNA form, the CDR3 reads TGCGCCAGCAGCTTGTCCCCCGGGACCGAATATTTT.

Details on this clonotype: This clone may be a read error of a much larger clone one base away. The chain carries TRBV2 and TRBJ2-7; TRBD1 or TRBD2 may be the D gene (5 bases each). In germline, CDR1 is SNHLY, CDR2 FYNNEI. The CDR3 covers 15 residues. The CDR3 region is CASRPAGTSSYERYF. The CDR3 coding sequence is TGTGCCAGCAGGCCAGCCGGGACCAGCTCCTACGAGCGGTACTTC.

This clonotype was picked up a small number of times. The J gene is TRBJ1-3, the V gene TRBV5-1, with TRBD1 matching 9 bases. CDR1 is SGHRS and CDR2 is YFSETQ in the germline V gene. The CDR3 loop spans 17 amino acids. V lost 4 bases to trimming and J lost 0 bases; unmatched junction nucleotides: 8. Here the CDR3 DNA reads TGCGCCAGCAGCATCGGGACAGGGACTCTCTCTGGAAACACCATATATTTT. Protein product: CASSIGTGTLSGNTIYF. The entire variable domain, with the rest obtained from reference TRBV5-1 and TRBJ1-3, is as follows: KAGVTQTPRYLIKTRGQQVTLSCSPISGHRSVSWYQQTPGQGLQFLFEYFSETQRNKGNFPGRFSGRQFSNSRSEMNVSTLELGDSALYLCASSIGTGTLSGNTIYFGEGSWLTVV.

This sequence joins TRBV19 and TRBJ1-6; D uncertain. CDR1 and CDR2 from the germline V gene are LNHDA and SQIVND (reference sequence). V lost 5 bases and J lost 7, with 15 bases in between. The CDR3 consists of 15 residues. CDR3 in DNA: TGTGCCAGTAGTCCCTCAGTTACGATGAATTCACCCCTCCACTTT. It encodes CASSPSVTMNSPLHF.

The genes are TRBV5-1 and TRBJ2-7, with 8 bases fitting TRBD2. V gave up 2 bases and J gave up 2 bases; unmatched junction bases: 12. The CDR3 has 17 residues. From germline, CDR1 is SGHRS and CDR2 YFSETQ. CDR3 in DNA: TGCGCCAGCAGCTTTGCGTCCGGGGCGGGGGGCCCCTACGAGCAGTACTTC. Its protein product is CASSFASGAGGPYEQYF.

This clonotype was observed once. The chain recombines TRBV9 with TRBJ1-1, with D tentatively TRBD1 (5 bases). Trimming removed 4 bases at V and 3 bases at J, with 13 bases between. The germline V gene encodes CDR1 SGDLS and CDR2 YYNGEE. The CDR3 is 14 residues long. The CDR3 DNA follows: TGTGCCAGCAGCCGGACAAGGGGTCACACTGAAGCTTTCTTT. Its protein product is CASSRTRGHTEAFF.

V and J are TRBV15 and TRBJ2-2; D unclear. Trimming removed 0 bases from V and 7 bases from J, with 6 bases in between. The CDR3 is 13 residues long. Germline V gives CDR1 LNHNV, CDR2 YYDKDF (reference sequence). CDR3 protein: CATSRDQVGELFF. CDR3 in DNA: TGTGCCACCAGCAGAGATCAGGTCGGGGAGCTGTTTTTT.

Comment on this clonotype: The DNA is omitted, as the CDR3 cannot be located on it reliably, and the CDR3 follows TCRdb's listing. The chain carries TRBV5-1 and TRBJ1-1; the D segment call TRBD1 is taken from the table without a DNA check. Germline V gives CDR1 SGHRS, CDR2 YFSETQ. The CDR3 is 14 amino acids long, termini counted. The CDR3 sequence: CASSVVGIGTETFF.

V and J are TRBV7-9 and TRBJ2-7, with D maybe TRBD1 (6 bases). V was pared by 5 bases and J by 6 bases, with 14 bases between. CDR1 is SEHNR, CDR2 FQNEAQ, per germline (reference sequence). The CDR3 is made up of 13 amino acids. In nucleotides, the CDR3 is TGTGCCAGCAGCCCCAGGGGACGGGGCGAGCAGTACTTC. Its protein is CASSPRGRGEQYF.